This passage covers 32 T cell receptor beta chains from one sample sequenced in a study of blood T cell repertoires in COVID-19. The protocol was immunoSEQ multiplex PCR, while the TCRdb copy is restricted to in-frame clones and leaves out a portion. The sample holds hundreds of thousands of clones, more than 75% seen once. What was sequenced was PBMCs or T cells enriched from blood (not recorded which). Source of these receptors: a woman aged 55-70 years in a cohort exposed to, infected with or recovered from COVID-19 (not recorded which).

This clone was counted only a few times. CDR3 amino acids: CASSNYRQSNQPQHF. Written as DNA, the CDR3 is TGTGCCAGCAGCAATTATCGACAGAGCAATCAGCCCCAGCATTTT. The chain couples TRBV21-1 to TRBJ1-5; the table assigns TRBD1, which was not confirmed against the DNA. TRBV21-1 is a documented pseudogene. CDR3 length equals 15 residues.

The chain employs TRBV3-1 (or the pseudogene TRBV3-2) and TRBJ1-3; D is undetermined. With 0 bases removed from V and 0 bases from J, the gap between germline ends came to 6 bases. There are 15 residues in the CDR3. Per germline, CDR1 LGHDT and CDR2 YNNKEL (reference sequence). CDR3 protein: CASSQDLDSGNTIYF. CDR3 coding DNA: TGTGCCAGCAGCCAAGATCTAGACTCTGGAAACACCATATATTTT.

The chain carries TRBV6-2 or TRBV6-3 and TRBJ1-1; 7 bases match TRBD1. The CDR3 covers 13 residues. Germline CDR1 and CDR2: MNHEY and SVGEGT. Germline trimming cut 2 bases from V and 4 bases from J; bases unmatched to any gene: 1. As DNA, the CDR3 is TGTGCCAGCAGTTACCACAGGGGCACTGAAGCTTTCTTT. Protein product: CASSYHRGTEAFF.

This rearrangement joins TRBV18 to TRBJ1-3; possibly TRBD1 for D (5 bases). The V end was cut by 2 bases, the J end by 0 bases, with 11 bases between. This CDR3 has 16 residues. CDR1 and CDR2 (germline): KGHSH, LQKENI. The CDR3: CASSPRQPDSGNTIYF. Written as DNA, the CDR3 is TGTGCCAGCTCACCAAGACAGCCCGACTCTGGAAACACCATATATTTT.

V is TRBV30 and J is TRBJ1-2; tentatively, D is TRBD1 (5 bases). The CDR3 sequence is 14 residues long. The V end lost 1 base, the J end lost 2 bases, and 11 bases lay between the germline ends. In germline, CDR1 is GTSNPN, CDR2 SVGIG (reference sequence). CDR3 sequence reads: CAWSGGDGNYGYTF. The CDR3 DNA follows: TGTGCCTGGAGTGGCGGGGACGGCAACTATGGCTACACCTTC.

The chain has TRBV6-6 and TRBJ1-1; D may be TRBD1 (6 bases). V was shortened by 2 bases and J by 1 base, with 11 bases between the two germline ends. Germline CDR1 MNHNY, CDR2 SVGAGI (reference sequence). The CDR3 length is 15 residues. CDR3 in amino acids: CASSYRRGKNTEAFF. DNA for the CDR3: TGTGCCAGCAGTTACCGCAGGGGTAAGAACACTGAAGCTTTCTTT.

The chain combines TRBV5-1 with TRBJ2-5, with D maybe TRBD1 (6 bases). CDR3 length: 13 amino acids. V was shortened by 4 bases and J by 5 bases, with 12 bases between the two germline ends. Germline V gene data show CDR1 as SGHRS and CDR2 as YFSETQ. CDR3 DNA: TGCGCCAGCAGCAGGGGGACCGGGGAGACCCAGTACTTC. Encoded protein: CASSRGTGETQYF.

Here the CDR3 reads CASSEDRGFTGELFF. In DNA, the CDR3 is TGTGCCAGCAGTGAAGATAGGGGATTTACCGGGGAGCTGTTTTTT. The J gene is TRBJ2-2, the V gene TRBV2, with D perhaps matching TRBD1 (5 bases). This CDR3 spans 15 amino acids. Germline lookup yields CDR1 SNHLY and CDR2 FYNNEI. V lost 1 base, J lost 5 bases, and 11 bases lay in between. The full variable domain, with the rest looked up from reference TRBV2 and TRBJ2-2, is EPEVTQTPSHQVTQMGQEVILRCVPISNHLYFYWYRQILGQKVEFLVSFYNNEISEKSEIFDDQFSVERPDGSNFTLKIRSTKLEDSAMYFCASSEDRGFTGELFFGEGSRLTVL.

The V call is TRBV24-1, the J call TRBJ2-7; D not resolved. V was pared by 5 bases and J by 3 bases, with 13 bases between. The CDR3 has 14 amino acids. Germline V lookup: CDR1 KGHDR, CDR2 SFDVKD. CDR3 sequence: CATSGAVQFYEQYF. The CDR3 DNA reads TGTGCCACCAGTGGGGCAGTCCAGTTCTACGAGCAGTACTTC.

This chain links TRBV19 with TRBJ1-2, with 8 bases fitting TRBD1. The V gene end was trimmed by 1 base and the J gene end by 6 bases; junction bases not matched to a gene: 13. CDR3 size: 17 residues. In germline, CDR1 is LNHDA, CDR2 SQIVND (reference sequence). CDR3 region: CASSIGQGAIMFDGYTF. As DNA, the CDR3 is TGTGCCAGTAGTATAGGGCAGGGGGCGATCATGTTTGATGGCTACACCTTC.

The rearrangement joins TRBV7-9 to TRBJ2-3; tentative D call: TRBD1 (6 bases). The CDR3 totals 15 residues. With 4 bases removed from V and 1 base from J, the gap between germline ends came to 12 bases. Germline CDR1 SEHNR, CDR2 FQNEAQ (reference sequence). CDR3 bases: TGTGCCAGCAGCTCATGGACAGCGGGCACAGATACGCAGTATTTT. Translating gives CASSSWTAGTDTQYF.

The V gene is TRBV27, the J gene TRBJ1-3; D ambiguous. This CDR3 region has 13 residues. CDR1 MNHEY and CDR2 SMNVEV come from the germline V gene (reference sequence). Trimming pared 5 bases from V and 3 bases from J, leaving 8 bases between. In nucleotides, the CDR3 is TGTGCCAGCAGTGGAGGGAATGGAAACACCATATATTTT. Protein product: CASSGGNGNTIYF.

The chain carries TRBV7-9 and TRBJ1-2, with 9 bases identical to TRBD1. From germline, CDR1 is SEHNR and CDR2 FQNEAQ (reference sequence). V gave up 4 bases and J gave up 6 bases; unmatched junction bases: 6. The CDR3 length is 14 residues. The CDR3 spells CASSSPGQGNGYTF. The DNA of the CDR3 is TGTGCCAGCAGCTCACCGGGACAGGGAAATGGCTACACCTTC.

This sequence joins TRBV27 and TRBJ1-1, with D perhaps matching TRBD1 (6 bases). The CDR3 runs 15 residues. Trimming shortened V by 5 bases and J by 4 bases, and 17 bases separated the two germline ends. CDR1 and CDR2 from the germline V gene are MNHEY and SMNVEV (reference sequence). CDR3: CASSLTPGAGTEAFF. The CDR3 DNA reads TGTGCCAGCAGTCTTACCCCAGGGGCGGGCACTGAAGCTTTCTTT.

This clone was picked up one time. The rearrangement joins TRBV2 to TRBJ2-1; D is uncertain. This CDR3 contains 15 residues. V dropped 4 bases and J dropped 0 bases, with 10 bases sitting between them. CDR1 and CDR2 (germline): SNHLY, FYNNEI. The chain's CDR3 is CASSVLASSYNEQFF. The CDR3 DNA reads TGTGCCAGCAGTGTTTTAGCTAGCTCCTACAATGAGCAGTTCTTC.

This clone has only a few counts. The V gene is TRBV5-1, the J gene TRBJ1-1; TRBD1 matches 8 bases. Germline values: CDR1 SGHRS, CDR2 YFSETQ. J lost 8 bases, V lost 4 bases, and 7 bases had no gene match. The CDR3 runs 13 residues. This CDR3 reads CASSANRDREAFF. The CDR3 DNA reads TGCGCCAGCAGCGCTAACCGGGACAGGGAAGCTTTCTTT.

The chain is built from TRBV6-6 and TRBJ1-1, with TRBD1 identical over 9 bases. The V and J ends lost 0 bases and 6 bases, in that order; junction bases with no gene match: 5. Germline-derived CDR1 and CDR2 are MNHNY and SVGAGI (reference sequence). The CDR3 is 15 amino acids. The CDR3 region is CASSYSGQGTSEAFF. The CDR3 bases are TGTGCCAGCAGTTACTCGGGACAGGGTACATCTGAAGCTTTCTTT.

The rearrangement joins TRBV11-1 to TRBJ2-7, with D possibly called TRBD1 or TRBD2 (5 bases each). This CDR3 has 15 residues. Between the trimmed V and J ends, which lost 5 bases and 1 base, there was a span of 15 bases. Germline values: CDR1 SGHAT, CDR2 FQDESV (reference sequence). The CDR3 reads CASSLGVTSSYEQYF. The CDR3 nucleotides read TGTGCCAGCAGCCTAGGGGTTACTAGTTCCTACGAGCAGTACTTC.

CDR3 protein: CASSSTSGGYNEQFF. CDR3 DNA: TGTGCCAGCAGCTCCACTAGCGGGGGCTACAATGAGCAGTTCTTC. The rearrangement uses TRBV7-2 and TRBJ2-1; TRBD2 matches at 11 bases. V lost 4 bases, J lost 3 bases, and 2 bases stayed unmatched. Germline loops: CDR1 SGHTA, CDR2 FQGNSA. The CDR3 runs 15 residues.

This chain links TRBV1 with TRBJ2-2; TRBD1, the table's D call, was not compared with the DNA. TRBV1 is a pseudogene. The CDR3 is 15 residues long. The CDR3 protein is CTSSFRQGRAGELFF. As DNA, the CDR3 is TGCACCAGCAGCTTTCGACAGGGTCGGGCCGGGGAGCTGTTTTTT.

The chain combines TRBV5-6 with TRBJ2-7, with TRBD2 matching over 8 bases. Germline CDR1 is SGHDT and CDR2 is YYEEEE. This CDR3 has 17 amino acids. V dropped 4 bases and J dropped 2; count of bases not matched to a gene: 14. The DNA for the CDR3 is TGTGCCAGCAGCCCCGCCCGGGGAGCGGGAGTTACCTACGAGCAGTACTTC. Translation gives CASSPARGAGVTYEQYF.

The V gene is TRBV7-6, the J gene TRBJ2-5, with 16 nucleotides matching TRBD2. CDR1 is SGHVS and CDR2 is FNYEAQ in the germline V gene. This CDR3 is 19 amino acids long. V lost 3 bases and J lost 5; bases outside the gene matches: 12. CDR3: CASSFLAGLAGGPGETQYF. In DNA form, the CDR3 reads TGTGCCAGCAGCTTCCTGGCGGGACTAGCGGGAGGGCCTGGGGAGACCCAGTACTTC.

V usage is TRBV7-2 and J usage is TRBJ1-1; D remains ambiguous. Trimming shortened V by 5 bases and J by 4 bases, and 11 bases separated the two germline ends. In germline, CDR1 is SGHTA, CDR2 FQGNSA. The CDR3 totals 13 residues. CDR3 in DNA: TGTGCCAGCAGCCTGCGGGAGAGCACTGAAGCTTTCTTT. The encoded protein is CASSLRESTEAFF.

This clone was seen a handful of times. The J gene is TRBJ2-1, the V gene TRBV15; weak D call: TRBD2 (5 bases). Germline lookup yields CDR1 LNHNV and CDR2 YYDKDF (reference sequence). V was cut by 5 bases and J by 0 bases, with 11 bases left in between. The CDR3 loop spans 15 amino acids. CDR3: CATSVRRSSYNEQFF. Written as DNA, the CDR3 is TGTGCCACCAGCGTTCGGAGGAGCTCCTACAATGAGCAGTTCTTC.

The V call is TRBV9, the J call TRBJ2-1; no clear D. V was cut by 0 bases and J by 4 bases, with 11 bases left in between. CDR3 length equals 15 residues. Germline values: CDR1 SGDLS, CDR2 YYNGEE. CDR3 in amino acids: CASSVEVALYNEQFF. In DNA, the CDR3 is TGTGCCAGCAGCGTAGAGGTAGCCTTGTACAATGAGCAGTTCTTC.

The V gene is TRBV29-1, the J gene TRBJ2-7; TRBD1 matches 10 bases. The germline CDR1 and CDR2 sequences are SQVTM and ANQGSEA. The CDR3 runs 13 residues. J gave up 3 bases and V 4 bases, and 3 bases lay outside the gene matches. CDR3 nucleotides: TGCAGCGTTGGACGGGACAGGGGCTACGAGCAGTACTTC. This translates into CSVGRDRGYEQYF.

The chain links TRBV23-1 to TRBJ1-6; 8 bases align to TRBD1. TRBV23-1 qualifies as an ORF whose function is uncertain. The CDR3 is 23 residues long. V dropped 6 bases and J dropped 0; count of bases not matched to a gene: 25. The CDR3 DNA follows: TGCGCCAGCAGACCTCGTGCTTGGCGGACAGGGCGTCCCGGGAGCTCCTATAATTCACCCCTCCACTTT. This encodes CASRPRAWRTGRPGSSYNSPLHF.

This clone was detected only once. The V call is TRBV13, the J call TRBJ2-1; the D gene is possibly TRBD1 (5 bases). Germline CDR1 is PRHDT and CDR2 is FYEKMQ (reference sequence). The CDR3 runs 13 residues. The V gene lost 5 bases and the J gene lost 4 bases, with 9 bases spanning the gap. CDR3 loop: CASSETAYNEQFF. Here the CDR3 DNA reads TGTGCCAGCAGCGAGACAGCGTACAATGAGCAGTTCTTC. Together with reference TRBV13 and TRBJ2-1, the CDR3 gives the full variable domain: AAGVIQSPRHLIKEKRETATLKCYPIPRHDTVYWYQQGPGQDPQFLISFYEKMQSDKGSIPDRFSAQQFSDYHSELNMSSLELGDSALYFCASSETAYNEQFFGPGTRLTVL.

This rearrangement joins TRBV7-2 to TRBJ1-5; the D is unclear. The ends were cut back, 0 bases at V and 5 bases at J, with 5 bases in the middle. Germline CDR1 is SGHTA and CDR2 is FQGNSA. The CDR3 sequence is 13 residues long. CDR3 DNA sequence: TGTGCCAGCAGCTTAGCCCCGGATCAGCCCCAGCATTTT. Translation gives CASSLAPDQPQHF.

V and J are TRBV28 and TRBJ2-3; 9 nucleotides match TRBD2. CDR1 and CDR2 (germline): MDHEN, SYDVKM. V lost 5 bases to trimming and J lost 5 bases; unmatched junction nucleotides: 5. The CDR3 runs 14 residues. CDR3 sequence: CASSIAGVQDTQYF. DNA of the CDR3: TGTGCCAGCAGTATAGCGGGAGTTCAAGATACGCAGTATTTT.

The CDR3 nucleotides are TGTGCCAGCAGCTTTTACGGAGAAGGAAACACCATATATTTT. This encodes CASSFYGEGNTIYF. The chain uses TRBV7-2 and TRBJ1-3; no reliable D call. V dropped 3 bases and J dropped 4 bases, with 10 bases sitting between them. Per germline, CDR1 SGHTA and CDR2 FQGNSA. The CDR3 length is 14 residues.

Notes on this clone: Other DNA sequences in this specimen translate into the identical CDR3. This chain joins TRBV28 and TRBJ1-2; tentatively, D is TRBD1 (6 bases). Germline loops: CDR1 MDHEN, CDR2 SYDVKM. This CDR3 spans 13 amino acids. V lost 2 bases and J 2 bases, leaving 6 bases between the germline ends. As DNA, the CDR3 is TGTGCCAGCAGTTTAAGGGGGAACTATGGCTACACCTTC. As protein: CASSLRGNYGYTF.